This TCR beta chain originates from a study of beta chain features in type 1 diabetes. For the study at large: Investigators examined around 110 million sorted cells across all samples. Whole-study findings and limits: When Type 1 diabetes patients were examined, their TCRB CDR3s proved moderately but significantly shorter in all four CD4+ subsets. In patients and controls equally, PCR might favor templates that are shorter.

The study reverse transcribed the entire isolated RNA, so it sequenced expressed TCRB transcripts. TCRdb keeps only in-frame clones here, not all; method: immunoSEQ multiplex PCR. The data contain approximately 170,000 clones, approximately 62% of them singletons. V shed 2 bases, J shed 5 bases, and the junction held 2 bases outside the gene matches. CDR1 and CDR2 (germline): GTSNPN, SVGIG (reference sequence). CDR3 length: 13 residues. For this clone: No antigen is known for it.

Sequenced material: naive CD4+ T cells from blood. The receptor was isolated from a man under 40 with type 1 diabetes. The gene calls are TRBV30 and TRBJ1-1; 10 bases match TRBD1. The CDR3 DNA follows: TGTGCCTGGAGTTGGGACAGGGGAACTGAAGCTTTCTTT. Its protein product is CAWSWDRGTEAFF.